This entry lists 30 T cell receptor beta chains sequenced from one sample in a study of T cell repertoires in cytomegalovirus infection. Each CDR3 protein gets one entry after TCRdb re-called the reads with MiXCR. The sample has around 94,000 distinct CDR3 sequences; approximately 15% are singletons. The sequenced sample was PBMCs. The receptors come from a human donor in good health (CMV status not recorded). Some clones in this sample may be carry-over from other donors' samples.

The CDR3 loop is CASRPGLAGGNNEQFF. The CDR3 DNA is TGTGCCAGCAGACCGGGACTAGCGGGGGGAAACAATGAGCAGTTCTTC. This chain links TRBV2 with TRBJ2-1, with TRBD2 matching over 15 bases. Germline lookup yields CDR1 SNHLY and CDR2 FYNNEI. This CDR3 comprises 16 residues. Trimming at V came to 6 bases and at J to 5 bases, leaving 5 bases not matched to a gene.

This clonotype was detected a few times. This rearrangement joins TRBV6-2 or TRBV6-3 to TRBJ2-7; possible D gene TRBD2, 6 bases. The CDR3 contains 16 residues. Germline V CDR1 and CDR2: MNHEY, SVGEGT. V lost 6 bases to trimming and J lost 2 bases, with 20 bases between them. CDR3 region: CASSPPRGSGTYEQYF. The DNA for the CDR3 is TGTGCCAGCAGCCCACCTCGGGGTAGCGGCACCTACGAGCAGTACTTC.

This clonotype was counted many times. V usage is TRBV7-2 and J usage is TRBJ2-3; 11 bases match TRBD2. CDR3 size: 15 residues. Per the germline V gene, CDR1 is SGHTA and CDR2 is FQGNSA. With 6 bases clipped from V and 7 bases from J, the junction kept 9 bases outside the gene matches. CDR3 in DNA: TGTGCCAGCAGTCCTCTAGCGGGGGGTTCTTATACGCAGTATTTT. It translates to CASSPLAGGSYTQYF.

Note on this clonotype: Given a much more abundant clone one base away, this may be a read error. This chain connects TRBV27 to TRBJ2-5, with 7 bases lining up with TRBD1. CDR3 size: 14 residues. The ends lost 8 bases at V and 5 bases at J; junction bases unmatched: 11. Germline CDR1 is MNHEY and CDR2 is SMNVEV (reference sequence). This CDR3 reads CASGGIRGTETQYF. The CDR3 region has the DNA TGTGCCAGCGGAGGAATCAGGGGGACGGAGACCCAGTACTTC.

This chain uses TRBV5-1 with TRBJ2-5, with 9 bases that match TRBD1. The CDR3 covers 15 residues. Trimming at V came to 3 bases and at J to 5 bases, leaving 8 bases not matched to a gene. Germline values: CDR1 SGHRS, CDR2 YFSETQ. CDR3 in DNA: TGCGCCAGCAGCTGGCAGGGACAGGGAATGGAGACCCAGTACTTC. Its translation is CASSWQGQGMETQYF.

The table lists this clonotype with a few counts. The V call is TRBV7-2, the J call TRBJ1-5, with a tentative D call TRBD1 (5 bases). Germline assignment: CDR1 SGHTA and CDR2 FQGNSA. Trimming left V 6 bases short and J 7 bases short, with 13 bases between. The CDR3 is 13 amino acids. Written as DNA, the CDR3 is TGTGCCAGCAGTTCCACCAGGGTCCAGCCCCAGCATTTT. Its protein is CASSSTRVQPQHF.

In this sample, this clonotype turned up a few times. The chain recombines TRBV7-2 with TRBJ1-5; D not resolved. Germline assignment: CDR1 SGHTA and CDR2 FQGNSA. Trimming took off 5 bases at V and 2 bases at J, with 13 bases between the two ends. CDR3 length equals 15 residues. The CDR3 bases are TGTGCCAGCAGCCAGGTTAATAGCCGCAATCAGCCCCAGCATTTT. Protein product: CASSQVNSRNQPQHF.

The V and J genes are TRBV18 and TRBJ2-7; D tentatively reads TRBD1 or TRBD2 (5 bases each). The V gene's germline CDR1 is KGHSH and CDR2 LQKENI. The V end lost 4 bases, the J end lost 6 bases, and 13 bases lay between the germline ends. CDR3 length equals 13 residues. CDR3 loop: CASSRPPGPEQYF. CDR3 coding DNA: TGTGCCAGCTCACGCCCCCCGGGACCCGAGCAGTACTTC.

This clonotype was counted at least ten times. The rearrangement joins TRBV7-2 to TRBJ1-2, with D perhaps matching TRBD1 (6 bases). The CDR3 contains 14 residues. Germline V CDR1 and CDR2: SGHTA, FQGNSA. V gave up 1 base and J gave up 2 bases, with 8 bases separating them. The DNA for the CDR3 is TGTGCCAGCAGCTTAGGCCAGGGGAACTATGGCTACACCTTC. Protein product: CASSLGQGNYGYTF.

A remark on this clonotype: A much larger clone is a single base away; this may be a read error. The rearrangement links TRBV28 to TRBJ1-5; D gene ambiguous. Germline V gives CDR1 MDHEN, CDR2 SYDVKM. V dropped 5 bases and J dropped 7 bases, with 15 bases sitting between them. The CDR3 sequence is 14 residues long. In DNA form, the CDR3 reads TGTGCCAGCAGTATAGGCGGGTTTGAACAGCCCCAGCATTTT. Protein: CASSIGGFEQPQHF.

This clonotype came up a few times. The rearrangement joins TRBV5-4 to TRBJ2-1; 10 bases map to TRBD2. The CDR3 contains 18 residues. Germline V gene data show CDR1 as SGHNT and CDR2 as YYREEE (reference sequence). Trimming at V came to 1 base and at J to 0 bases, leaving 7 bases not matched to a gene. The CDR3 DNA reads TGTGCCAGCAGCTTGATGCTAGCGGGGGTTAGCTCCTACAATGAGCAGTTCTTC. It translates to CASSLMLAGVSSYNEQFF.

The chain links TRBV7-9 to TRBJ2-1; no firm D call. Looked up from germline, CDR1 is SEHNR and CDR2 is FQNEAQ (reference sequence). The V gene lost 4 bases and the J gene lost 4 bases, with 8 bases spanning the gap. This CDR3 comprises 13 residues. The DNA for the CDR3 is TGTGCCAGCAGCTCCGTCAAGTACAATGAGCAGTTCTTC. It codes for CASSSVKYNEQFF.

This clonotype occurred a few times. The gene calls are TRBV15 and TRBJ2-7; D ambiguous. Trimming stripped 3 bases from V and 4 bases from J, with 10 bases between. This CDR3 region has 13 residues. Germline assignment: CDR1 LNHNV and CDR2 YYDKDF (reference sequence). CDR3 DNA sequence: TGTGCCACCAGCAGCAACTCTAGGTACGAGCAGTACTTC. This gives the protein CATSSNSRYEQYF. Full variable domain (remainder filled in from reference TRBV15 and TRBJ2-7): DAMVIQNPRYQVTQFGKPVTLSCSQTLNHNVMYWYQQKSSQAPKLLFHYYDKDFNNEADTPDNFQSRRPNTSFCFLDIRSPGLGDTAMYLCATSSNSRYEQYFGPGTRLTVT.

This clonotype occurred a few times. The V call is TRBV15, the J call TRBJ1-1; D is uncertain. The CDR3 is 16 residues long. The V end was cut by 1 base, the J end by 4 bases, with 16 bases between. CDR1 and CDR2 from the germline V gene are LNHNV and YYDKDF (reference sequence). The CDR3 nucleotides are TGTGCCACCAGCAGAGGCATTCCGGGGATCGGCACTGAAGCTTTCTTT. This translates into CATSRGIPGIGTEAFF.

In its sample, this clonotype was seen many times. This chain joins TRBV7-8 and TRBJ1-4, with 12 positions matching TRBD1. The CDR3 spans 17 residues. The germline CDR1 and CDR2 sequences are SGHVS and FQNEAQ. V shed 1 base and J 8 bases; nucleotides not matched to a gene: 8. The CDR3 sequence: CASSLGGQGASGEKLFF. The CDR3 DNA reads as TGTGCCAGCAGCTTAGGGGGACAGGGGGCGAGTGGAGAAAAACTGTTTTTT.

As concerns this clonotype: A much larger clone differs by one base, so this may be a read error. The V call is TRBV28, the J call TRBJ2-4, with 9 bases identical to TRBD1. The germline CDR1 and CDR2 sequences are MDHEN and SYDVKM. The CDR3 is made up of 16 amino acids. CDR3 nucleotide sequence: TGTGCCAGCAGTTCTAGTCAAGGGACAGGGATATACATTCGGTACTTC. Translation: CASSSSQGTGIYIRYF.

This clonotype was counted a few times. This chain uses TRBV15 with TRBJ2-2; no reliable D call. CDR3 size: 15 residues. CDR1 is LNHNV and CDR2 is YYDKDF in the germline V gene (reference sequence). V shed 0 bases and J shed 5 bases, with 10 bases lying between them. The CDR3, as DNA: TGTGCCACCAGCAGAGATAACAGTGGGACCGGGGAGCTGTTTTTT. Protein sequence: CATSRDNSGTGELFF.

This clonotype was observed at least ten times. The rearrangement joins TRBV7-9 to TRBJ1-1; D not certain. CDR1 is SEHNR and CDR2 is FQNEAQ in the germline V gene (reference sequence). V was cut by 5 bases and J by 4 bases, with 17 bases left in between. This CDR3 has 15 amino acids. CDR3 bases: TGTGCCAGCAGCCCAGTGCGGCAGGCGGGCACTGAAGCTTTCTTT. Translating gives CASSPVRQAGTEAFF.

This clonotype was counted ten times or more. This chain joins TRBV12-3 or TRBV12-4 and TRBJ2-3; D not resolved. The CDR3 is 14 residues long. V lost 3 bases, J lost 4 bases, and 11 bases lay in between. CDR3 sequence (DNA): TGTGCCAGCAGTTTCAAAGCGAAGGCAGATACGCAGTATTTT. It codes for CASSFKAKADTQYF.

The chain joins TRBV7-2 to TRBJ2-7; D possibly corresponds to TRBD1 (7 bases). Trimming cost V 1 base and J 4 bases, with 14 bases left between them. Looked up from germline, CDR1 is SGHTA and CDR2 is FQGNSA. This CDR3 is 15 amino acids long. CDR3: CASSLEGGGGYEQYF. DNA of the CDR3: TGTGCCAGCAGCTTAGAAGGAGGGGGCGGGTACGAGCAGTACTTC.

A few counts support this clonotype. Here the CDR3 reads CASTLSGANVLTF. CDR3 coding DNA: TGTGCCAGCACCCTTTCTGGGGCCAACGTCCTGACTTTC. This chain joins TRBV6-2 or TRBV6-3 and TRBJ2-6; D unresolved. The V end was cut by 7 bases, the J end by 1 base, with 5 bases between. Per germline, CDR1 MNHEY and CDR2 SVGEGT. CDR3 length: 13 amino acids.

The gene calls are TRBV7-9 and TRBJ2-3; D not certain. The CDR3 extends over 15 amino acids. V lost 0 bases, J lost 3 bases, and 10 bases lay in between. CDR1 is SEHNR, CDR2 FQNEAQ, per germline (reference sequence). For the CDR3, the DNA is TGTGCCAGCAGCTTAGCTGGGGAAGTTACAGATACGCAGTATTTT. Its translation is CASSLAGEVTDTQYF.

This clonotype was seen at least ten times. The chain carries TRBV7-2 and TRBJ2-5; D is unclear. V dropped 1 base and J dropped 5 bases, with 5 bases sitting between them. The CDR3 runs 12 residues. Germline V gives CDR1 SGHTA, CDR2 FQGNSA. The CDR3 sequence: CASSLEAETQYF. CDR3 DNA: TGTGCCAGCAGCTTAGAGGCCGAGACCCAGTACTTC.

By sample fraction, this clonotype is medium-sized. V gene TRBV7-2 combines with J gene TRBJ1-2; D is uncertain. CDR3 length equals 12 residues. The germline V gene has CDR1 SGHTA and CDR2 FQGNSA. Trimming took 9 bases from V and 4 from J, leaving 12 bases between them. The CDR3 nucleotides read TGTGCCAGTGCTCCGGGTTCCTATGGCTACACCTTC. It codes for CASAPGSYGYTF.

This clonotype has at least ten counts. The genes are TRBV7-2 and TRBJ2-1; 10 nucleotides agree with TRBD2. Germline V lookup: CDR1 SGHTA, CDR2 FQGNSA. The CDR3 is made up of 15 amino acids. J was trimmed by 6 bases and V by 2 bases; bases with no gene match: 4. The CDR3 nucleotides are TGTGCCAGCAGCTTAAAAGCGGGGGGGATCAATGAGCAGTTCTTC. The encoded protein is CASSLKAGGINEQFF.

This clonotype was seen a few times. The chain links TRBV7-2 to TRBJ2-2; D possibly corresponds to TRBD2 (5 bases). This CDR3 contains 14 residues. V was shortened by 1 base and J by 9 bases, with 12 bases between the two germline ends. Looked up from germline, CDR1 is SGHTA and CDR2 is FQGNSA. For the CDR3, the DNA is TGTGCCAGCAGCTTAGGGAGCCGAGGGTGGGAGCTGTTTTTT. Amino acids: CASSLGSRGWELFF.

At least ten counts were recorded for this clonotype. V gene TRBV7-6 combines with J gene TRBJ2-5; D is unresolved. The CDR3 loop spans 12 amino acids. Trimming left V 5 bases short and J 9 bases short, with 13 bases between. CDR1 is SGHVS, CDR2 FNYEAQ, per germline. The CDR3 sequence: CASSPLVGSQYF. DNA for the CDR3: TGTGCCAGCAGCCCCCTGGTGGGATCCCAGTACTTC.

The V gene is TRBV7-2, the J gene TRBJ1-1; TRBD1 matches 10 bases. This CDR3 is built from 15 residues. V dropped 5 bases and J dropped 5; count of bases not matched to a gene: 8. In germline, CDR1 is SGHTA, CDR2 FQGNSA. The CDR3 nucleotides read TGTGCCAGCAGCCCACGACAGGGGGCTGTGACTGAAGCTTTCTTT. Translating it yields CASSPRQGAVTEAFF.

The DNA of the CDR3 is TGTGCCAGCACCAGCCGGGGGAACACTGAAGCTTTCTTT. This codes for CASTSRGNTEAFF. The V gene is TRBV27, the J gene TRBJ1-1; D uncertain. Germline CDR1 reads MNHEY; CDR2 reads SMNVEV (reference sequence). Between the trimmed V and J ends, which lost 7 bases and 1 base, there was a span of 10 bases. The CDR3 has 13 amino acids.

The rearrangement joins TRBV7-6 to TRBJ2-1; D remains unclear. Germline lookup yields CDR1 SGHVS and CDR2 FNYEAQ. This CDR3 is 17 amino acids long. The V and J ends lost 1 base and 2 bases respectively, with 15 bases between them. Written as DNA, the CDR3 is TGTGCCAGCAGCTTAGGATCTACGAGGAGCGCCTACAATGAGCAGTTCTTC. Translated: CASSLGSTRSAYNEQFF.